Shown below are 29 T cell receptor beta chains from a single sample sequenced in a study of blood T cell repertoires in COVID-19. Method: immunoSEQ multiplex PCR; TCRdb's copy keeps in-frame clones and lacks some. This table has 270,000 or so clones, 90% appearing once. Sequencing was done on a sample of PBMCs or T cells enriched from blood (not recorded which). The receptors derive from a woman aged 25 to 39 with acute COVID-19.

V is TRBV5-6 and J is TRBJ1-2; D is uncertain. V dropped 0 bases and J dropped 4 bases, with 7 bases sitting between them. This CDR3 region has 13 residues. Germline V CDR1 and CDR2: SGHDT, YYEEEE. CDR3 in DNA: TGTGCCAGCAGCTTGGTAGGGAGCTATGGCTACACCTTC. Its protein is CASSLVGSYGYTF.

In this sample, this clone turned up once. The chain employs TRBV18 and TRBJ2-2, with 11 bases aligning to TRBD2. The trim removed 4 bases at V and 1 base at J, leaving 8 bases unmatched. From germline, CDR1 is KGHSH and CDR2 LQKENI. CDR3 length: 18 amino acids. DNA of the CDR3: TGTGCCAGCTCACTATCAACTGGGACTAGCGGGAACACCGGGGAGCTGTTTTTT. It translates to CASSLSTGTSGNTGELFF. Drawing the rest from reference TRBV18 and TRBJ2-2, the complete variable domain is NAGVMQNPRHLVRRRGQEARLRCSPMKGHSHVYWYRQLPEEGLKFMVYLQKENIIDESGMPKERFSAEFPKEGPSILRIQQVVRGDSAAYFCASSLSTGTSGNTGELFFGEGSRLTVL.

J is TRBJ1-1 and V is TRBV28, with no clear D. V gave up 5 bases and J gave up 7 bases, with 8 bases separating them. CDR1 MDHEN and CDR2 SYDVKM come from the germline V gene. This CDR3 has 11 residues. The chain's CDR3 is CASSPQREAFF. The CDR3 coding sequence is TGTGCCAGCAGTCCTCAGCGTGAAGCTTTCTTT.

The CDR3 loop reads CASSISLAVLNEQFF. The CDR3 bases are TGTGCCAGTAGTATATCACTAGCGGTTTTGAATGAGCAGTTCTTC. The J gene is TRBJ2-1, the V gene TRBV19; TRBD2 matches at 8 bases. Germline V gives CDR1 LNHDA, CDR2 SQIVND (reference sequence). This CDR3 has 15 residues. V lost 2 bases and J lost 7; bases outside the gene matches: 7.

The chain recombines TRBV6-5 with TRBJ1-1; weak D call: TRBD1 (6 bases). Germline V gene lookup returns CDR1 MNHEY and CDR2 SVGAGI. The CDR3 has 14 residues. V gave up 7 bases and J gave up 0 bases, with 12 bases separating them. CDR3: CASTQQGMNTEAFF. The DNA of the CDR3 is TGTGCCAGCACCCAACAGGGAATGAACACTGAAGCTTTCTTT.

The chain is built from TRBV27 and TRBJ2-2; TRBD2 agrees at 11 bases. The CDR3 has 17 amino acids. CDR1 and CDR2 from the germline V gene are MNHEY and SMNVEV (reference sequence). With V trimmed by 4 bases and J by 2 bases, 6 bases remained unmatched. The CDR3 nucleotides are TGTGCCAGCAGTTCGGGTAGCGGGAGGGGAAACACCGGGGAGCTGTTTTTT. Its protein product is CASSSGSGRGNTGELFF.

The chain employs TRBV7-6 and TRBJ1-3; TRBD1 agrees at 7 bases. Per the germline V gene, CDR1 is SGHVS and CDR2 is FNYEAQ. With 7 bases clipped from V and 3 bases from J, the junction kept 6 bases outside the gene matches. CDR3 length: 14 residues. The CDR3 region is CASTSGTDGNTIYF. CDR3 DNA: TGTGCCAGCACCTCGGGGACAGATGGAAACACCATATATTTT.

The chain links TRBV28 to TRBJ2-1, with 14 bases lining up with TRBD2. The V gene end was trimmed by 6 bases and the J gene end by 0 bases; junction bases not matched to a gene: 7. Germline CDR1 and CDR2: MDHEN and SYDVKM. CDR3 size: 18 residues. CDR3 sequence (DNA): TGTGCCAGCAGCTCATATGGGACTAGCGGGAGCTCCTACAATGAGCAGTTCTTC. Amino acids: CASSSYGTSGSSYNEQFF.

This sequence joins TRBV10-1 and TRBJ2-1; TRBD2 aligns across 8 bases. Germline CDR1 is WNHNN and CDR2 is SYGVQD (reference sequence). CDR3 size: 16 residues. J was trimmed by 2 bases and V by 2 bases; bases with no gene match: 5. The CDR3 protein is CASSEVSGTTYNEQFF. In DNA, the CDR3 is TGCGCCAGCAGTGAGGTTAGCGGGACAACCTACAATGAGCAGTTCTTC.

The chain links TRBV28 to TRBJ1-2; 7 bases are shared with TRBD1. Germline-derived CDR1 and CDR2 are MDHEN and SYDVKM. This CDR3 region has 14 residues. After removal of 7 bases from V and 2 bases from J, the junction contained 7 bases not matched to a gene. The CDR3 nucleotides are TGTGCCAGCACCCCAGCGGACAGGAACTATGGCTACACCTTC. This gives the protein CASTPADRNYGYTF.

V gene TRBV10-1 combines with J gene TRBJ2-1; D is possibly TRBD1 (5 bases). This CDR3 is built from 11 residues. Trimming removed 7 bases at V and 5 bases at J, with 6 bases between. The germline V gene has CDR1 WNHNN and CDR2 SYGVQD (reference sequence). The CDR3 coding sequence is TGCGCCAGCAAAGGGGACAATGAGCAGTTCTTC. It yields the protein CASKGDNEQFF.

The chain uses TRBV25-1 and TRBJ2-1, with 9 bases fitting TRBD2. The V and J ends lost 3 bases and 7 bases, in that order; junction bases with no gene match: 4. Germline V lookup: CDR1 MGHDK, CDR2 SYGVNS. The CDR3 loop spans 14 amino acids. The CDR3 is CASSDLAGTNEQFF. CDR3 nucleotides: TGTGCCAGCAGTGATCTAGCGGGAACAAATGAGCAGTTCTTC. Complete variable domain (other parts from reference TRBV25-1 and TRBJ2-1): EADIYQTPRYLVIGTGKKITLECSQTMGHDKMYWYQQDPGMELHLIHYSYGVNSTEKGDLSSESTVSRIRTEHFPLTLESARPSHTSQYLCASSDLAGTNEQFFGPGTRLTVL.

The rearrangement uses TRBV19 and TRBJ1-5, with TRBD1 matching over 9 bases. The germline CDR1 and CDR2 sequences are LNHDA and SQIVND (reference sequence). This CDR3 is 14 amino acids long. The CDR3 DNA follows: TGTGCTACGGACAGGGGAGAGAGAAATCAGCCCCAGCATTTT. It yields the protein CATDRGERNQPQHF.

The V gene is TRBV27, the J gene TRBJ2-1, with 7 positions matching TRBD1. The CDR3 length is 15 residues. Germline CDR1 MNHEY, CDR2 SMNVEV (reference sequence). Losses at the gene ends were 5 bases for V and 9 bases for J; bases not matched to a gene: 13. In DNA form, the CDR3 reads TGTGCCAGCAGTCCTTTTTTGCAGGGGGATGGTGAGCAGTTCTTC. Protein: CASSPFLQGDGEQFF.

In DNA, the CDR3 is TGTGCCACCAGCAAGGACAGGCTTAACACCGGGGAGCTGTTTTTT. It specifies CATSKDRLNTGELFF. The chain carries TRBV15 and TRBJ2-2, with TRBD1 matching over 7 bases. The CDR3 is 15 amino acids. V lost 4 bases and J lost 2; bases outside the gene matches: 4. CDR1 and CDR2 from the germline V gene are LNHNV and YYDKDF (reference sequence).

This rearrangement joins TRBV29-1 to TRBJ2-1; 10 nucleotides align to TRBD2. This CDR3 has 15 residues. V lost 3 bases, J lost 7 bases, and 9 bases stayed unmatched. Germline V gives CDR1 SQVTM, CDR2 ANQGSEA. CDR3 sequence (DNA): TGCAGCGTTGACCTCCTAGCGGGAGCCTCGAATGAGCAGTTCTTC. It yields the protein CSVDLLAGASNEQFF.

V gene TRBV3-1 (or the pseudogene TRBV3-2) combines with J gene TRBJ2-5; 8 positions agree with TRBD2. From germline, CDR1 is LGHDT and CDR2 YNNKEL (reference sequence). There are 14 residues in the CDR3. V gave up 2 bases and J gave up 13 bases; unmatched junction bases: 12. CDR3 coding DNA: TGTGCCAGCAGCCAAACGGAGCTAGCGGGTTTGGGGTACTTC. This sequence encodes CASSQTELAGLGYF.

CDR3 protein: CASSPWSGPYNEQFF. In DNA form, the CDR3 reads TGTGCCAGTAGCCCCTGGAGCGGGCCCTACAATGAGCAGTTCTTC. V is TRBV19 and J is TRBJ2-1, with D maybe TRBD2 (6 bases). Per the germline V gene, CDR1 is LNHDA and CDR2 is SQIVND (reference sequence). This CDR3 is 15 amino acids long. V lost 6 bases and J lost 2, with 14 bases in between.

The genes are TRBV21-1 and TRBJ2-7; TRBD2 is the table's D call and was not checked against the DNA. TRBV21-1 is marked as a pseudogene. The CDR3 extends over 19 amino acids. The CDR3 sequence: CASSKRPSVPFPVPYEQYF. The DNA for the CDR3 is TGTGCCAGCAGCAAAAGGCCTAGCGTCCCCTTCCCAGTTCCATACGAGCAGTACTTC.

The V gene is TRBV12-3 or TRBV12-4, the J gene TRBJ2-1; TRBD1 aligns across 7 bases. The CDR3 is 12 amino acids. The junction had 2 bases not matched to a gene; V was cut back by 7 bases and J by 5 bases. DNA of the CDR3: TGTGCCAGCAAGGGGGCCCACAATGAGCAGTTCTTC. Amino acid sequence: CASKGAHNEQFF.

The chain combines TRBV5-6 with TRBJ2-3; D gene unclear. The germline V gene has CDR1 SGHDT and CDR2 YYEEEE. Trimming took 0 bases from V and 3 from J, leaving 8 bases between them. CDR3 size: 14 residues. CDR3 bases: TGTGCCAGCAGCTTGGTGGGCGAGACAGATACGCAGTATTTT. This codes for CASSLVGETDTQYF. Supplemented by reference TRBV5-6 and TRBJ2-3, the full variable domain reads DAGVTQSPTHLIKTRGQQVTLRCSPKSGHDTVSWYQQALGQGPQFIFQYYEEEERQRGNFPDRFSGHQFPNYSSELNVNALLLGDSALYLCASSLVGETDTQYFGPGTRLTVL.

This clone was recorded only once. The chain recombines TRBV27 with TRBJ1-5; D gene uncertain. Germline CDR1 reads MNHEY; CDR2 reads SMNVEV (reference sequence). Deletions cut 4 bases from V and 1 base from J, with 17 bases between. CDR3 length: 17 residues. The CDR3 coding sequence is TGTGCCAGCAGTTCAACCCGGGGAGGGTTGAGCAATCAGCCCCAGCATTTT. This gives the protein CASSSTRGGLSNQPQHF.

The sample holds a few counts of this clone. This chain connects TRBV21-1 to TRBJ1-5; the table's TRBD1 call for D was not verified on the DNA. TRBV21-1 is described as a pseudogene. The CDR3 has 13 amino acids. The CDR3 DNA sequence: TGTGCCAGCAGTTTTGGGCCCGATCAGCCCCAGCATTTT. Translated: CASSFGPDQPQHF.

The CDR3 nucleotides read TGTGCCAGCAGCCTCACAGGGATTGGAAACACCATATATTTT. Its translation is CASSLTGIGNTIYF. The chain couples TRBV28 to TRBJ1-3, with TRBD1 as a possible D gene (6 bases). The germline CDR1 and CDR2 sequences are MDHEN and SYDVKM. Trimming cost V 6 bases and J 3 bases, with 12 bases left between them. There are 14 residues in the CDR3.

J is TRBJ2-7 and V is TRBV7-6, with D uncertain. V was clipped by 3 bases and J by 0 bases, with 6 bases between them. The CDR3 spans 13 residues. Germline V gives CDR1 SGHVS, CDR2 FNYEAQ. CDR3 residues: CASSFESSYEQYF. The CDR3 coding sequence is TGTGCCAGCAGCTTCGAGAGCTCCTACGAGCAGTACTTC.

This clone was observed a few times. The chain couples TRBV6-5 to TRBJ1-1; the match to TRBD1 covers 8 bases. The CDR3 length is 14 residues. CDR1 and CDR2 (germline): MNHEY, SVGAGI. J was trimmed by 2 bases and V by 6 bases; bases with no gene match: 5. CDR3 sequence: CASRLGQANTEAFF. The CDR3, as DNA: TGTGCCAGCAGGTTGGGACAGGCCAACACTGAAGCTTTCTTT.

V and J are TRBV4-1 and TRBJ2-1; D uncertain. V lost 0 bases to trimming and J lost 0 bases, with 6 bases between them. The germline gives CDR1 MGHRA, CDR2 YSYEKL. The CDR3 totals 15 residues. Here the CDR3 reads CASSQDRSSYNEQFF. CDR3 DNA sequence: TGCGCCAGCAGCCAAGATAGGAGCTCCTACAATGAGCAGTTCTTC.

The chain carries TRBV7-2 and TRBJ1-3, with 9 bases aligning to TRBD1. With V trimmed by 4 bases and J by 2 bases, 6 bases remained unmatched. Germline CDR1 and CDR2: SGHTA and FQGNSA. CDR3 length: 16 amino acids. Here the CDR3 reads CASSSAQGATGNTIYF. Here the CDR3 DNA reads TGTGCCAGCAGCTCCGCACAGGGGGCTACTGGAAACACCATATATTTT.

This clone occurred many times. The chain is built from TRBV4-1 and TRBJ1-2, with 7 bases fitting TRBD1. Germline CDR1 is MGHRA and CDR2 is YSYEKL. V lost 0 bases and J lost 4; bases outside the gene matches: 5. The CDR3 is made up of 15 amino acids. The CDR3 here is CASSQEAQGGYGYTF. Here the CDR3 DNA reads TGCGCCAGCAGCCAAGAAGCCCAGGGGGGCTATGGCTACACCTTC.